What follows are 20 T cell receptor beta chains derived from one specimen sequenced in a study of shared clonotypes between healthy human individuals. Clones were sequenced by immunoSEQ multiplex PCR, and TCRdb holds only the in-frame ones, with some missing. The sample lists hundreds of thousands of clones, about 80% occurring once. The specimen sequenced was memory CD4+ T cells sorted from blood. The subset was: CD45RA-negative fraction. The receptor set was obtained from a woman in her twenties or thirties in good health.

This rearrangement joins TRBV2 to TRBJ1-5; TRBD1 might be the D (6 bases). The CDR3 spans 16 residues. Germline CDR1 and CDR2: SNHLY and FYNNEI. V was clipped by 6 bases and J by 2 bases, with 17 bases between them. CDR3 residues: CASRQQGSSGNQPQHF. DNA of the CDR3: TGTGCCAGCAGACAACAGGGTTCTTCCGGCAATCAGCCCCAGCATTTT.

The rearrangement links TRBV7-2 to TRBJ2-1; maybe TRBD1 (6 bases). This CDR3 has 15 amino acids. V lost 2 bases and J lost 0, with 8 bases in between. Germline values: CDR1 SGHTA, CDR2 FQGNSA. CDR3 nucleotide sequence: TGTGCCAGCAGCTTATCAGGGGACTCCTACAATGAGCAGTTCTTC. Its translation: CASSLSGDSYNEQFF.

The V gene is TRBV5-1, the J gene TRBJ1-4, with 9 bases fitting TRBD1. Germline values: CDR1 SGHRS, CDR2 YFSETQ. Trimming took 4 bases from V and 7 from J; bases not matched to a gene: 17. CDR3 length: 18 residues. The CDR3 reads CASSPPSSAGQGTEKLFF. The CDR3 DNA sequence: TGCGCCAGCAGCCCGCCCTCATCAGCGGGACAGGGAACTGAAAAACTGTTTTTT.

V and J are TRBV6-6 and TRBJ2-7, with D unclear. This CDR3 contains 14 residues. CDR1 and CDR2 from the germline V gene are MNHNY and SVGAGI (reference sequence). Deletions cut 8 bases from V and 3 bases from J, with 17 bases between. In DNA form, the CDR3 reads TGTGCCAGCGCCCTGGGTGCGGTAGGCTACGAGCAGTACTTC. Translating gives CASALGAVGYEQYF.

The rearrangement links TRBV5-4 to TRBJ2-2, with 7 bases matching TRBD1. This CDR3 has 15 residues. With V trimmed by 2 bases and J by 6 bases, 7 bases remained unmatched. In germline, CDR1 is SGHNT, CDR2 YYREEE (reference sequence). CDR3 sequence: CASSLEQGFAGELFF. CDR3 DNA sequence: TGTGCCAGCAGCTTAGAACAGGGGTTCGCCGGGGAGCTGTTTTTT. The variable domain in full, completed from reference TRBV5-4 and TRBJ2-2, reads ETGVTQSPTHLIKTRGQQVTLRCSSQSGHNTVSWYQQALGQGPQFIFQYYREEENGRGNFPPRFSGLQFPNYSSELNVNALELDDSALYLCASSLEQGFAGELFFGEGSRLTVL.

The chain couples TRBV13 to TRBJ2-2, with D perhaps TRBD2 (5 bases). CDR3 length: 16 residues. Germline-derived CDR1 and CDR2 are PRHDT and FYEKMQ (reference sequence). V was cut by 4 bases and J by 2 bases, with 14 bases left in between. Here the CDR3 reads CASSSGVWPNTGELFF. CDR3 in DNA: TGTGCCAGCAGCTCCGGGGTATGGCCCAACACCGGGGAGCTGTTTTTT.

The chain uses TRBV11-2 and TRBJ2-7, with D perhaps TRBD1 or TRBD2 (5 bases each). CDR3 length: 16 residues. The germline CDR1 and CDR2 sequences are SGHAT and FQNNGV. Trimming shortened V by 3 bases and J by 4 bases, and 19 bases separated the two germline ends. The CDR3 region is CASSFHTSGDRYEQYF. In DNA form, the CDR3 reads TGTGCCAGCAGCTTTCACACTTCCGGGGACCGATACGAGCAGTACTTC.

A word on this clone: The sample contains more than one DNA sequence encoding this CDR3. J is TRBJ2-2 and V is TRBV7-9, with 8 bases fitting TRBD1. Germline loops: CDR1 SEHNR, CDR2 FQNEAQ (reference sequence). This CDR3 spans 16 amino acids. V shed 0 bases and J 2 bases; nucleotides not matched to a gene: 2. CDR3 protein: CASSLAGTGNTGELFF. CDR3 DNA sequence: TGTGCCAGCAGCTTAGCCGGGACAGGAAACACCGGGGAGCTGTTTTTT.

This chain links TRBV7-2 with TRBJ2-7, with D perhaps TRBD2 (6 bases). Trimming pared 5 bases from V and 6 bases from J, leaving 23 bases between. Germline V gene sequence: CDR1 SGHTA, CDR2 FQGNSA. This CDR3 region has 16 residues. As DNA, the CDR3 is TGTGCCAGCAGCCCCTTTTTACGGGAGTATCAGTCCGAGCAGTACTTC. This sequence encodes CASSPFLREYQSEQYF.

The chain uses TRBV5-1 and TRBJ1-4; D is unresolved. The V gene's germline CDR1 is SGHRS and CDR2 YFSETQ. Trimming took 4 bases from V and 0 from J, leaving 7 bases between them. The CDR3 loop spans 14 amino acids. Here the CDR3 DNA reads TGCGCCAGCAGCATTACCGCAACTAATGAAAAACTGTTTTTT. It is translated as CASSITATNEKLFF.

The rearrangement joins TRBV6-4 to TRBJ1-1; 7 positions agree with TRBD1. Germline V gene data show CDR1 as MRHNA and CDR2 as SNTAGT. The CDR3 length is 13 residues. The ends lost 3 bases at V and 4 bases at J; junction bases unmatched: 2. CDR3 protein: CASSDTGVTEAFF. CDR3 sequence (DNA): TGTGCCAGCAGTGATACAGGGGTCACTGAAGCTTTCTTT.

The rearrangement joins TRBV2 to TRBJ1-5; the D is unclear. Germline CDR1 reads SNHLY; CDR2 reads FYNNEI. This CDR3 has 14 residues. Trimming took off 4 bases at V and 3 bases at J, with 10 bases between the two ends. The CDR3 reads CASSAVVVNQPQHF. CDR3 in DNA: TGTGCCAGCAGTGCGGTGGTAGTCAATCAGCCCCAGCATTTT.

This rearrangement joins TRBV5-1 to TRBJ1-1; 11 bases match TRBD1. Germline V CDR1 and CDR2: SGHRS, YFSETQ. The CDR3 is made up of 14 amino acids. J lost 11 bases, V lost 4 bases, and 10 bases had no gene match. For the CDR3, the DNA is TGCGCCAGCAGCGCCGGGACAGGGGGGACCGTTGCTTTCTTT. Its protein is CASSAGTGGTVAFF.

This chain joins TRBV5-4 and TRBJ2-2; no definite D call. The CDR3 spans 15 residues. Deletions cut 3 bases from V and 5 bases from J, with 14 bases between. The germline V gene encodes CDR1 SGHNT and CDR2 YYREEE (reference sequence). As DNA, the CDR3 is TGTGCCAGCAGCTCATTGGCAACCAAGACCGGGGAGCTGTTTTTT. The encoded protein is CASSSLATKTGELFF.

This chain uses TRBV18 with TRBJ2-5; D is uncertain. Germline assignment: CDR1 KGHSH and CDR2 LQKENI. This CDR3 has 13 residues. V lost 3 bases and J lost 0, with 5 bases in between. The CDR3 DNA follows: TGTGCCAGCTCACCGGTGTACCAAGAGACCCAGTACTTC. Its protein product is CASSPVYQETQYF. The whole variable domain, filled in from reference TRBV18 and TRBJ2-5, reads NAGVMQNPRHLVRRRGQEARLRCSPMKGHSHVYWYRQLPEEGLKFMVYLQKENIIDESGMPKERFSAEFPKEGPSILRIQQVVRGDSAAYFCASSPVYQETQYFGPGTRLLVL.

The chain uses TRBV6-1 and TRBJ1-5; no clear D. The CDR3 has 16 amino acids. V shed 2 bases and J shed 4 bases, with 15 bases lying between them. Germline CDR1 MNHNS, CDR2 SASEGT. The CDR3 sequence: CASSERSGGLNQPQHF. The CDR3 nucleotides read TGTGCCAGCAGTGAAAGAAGTGGAGGACTTAATCAGCCCCAGCATTTT.

The chain has TRBV10-2 and TRBJ1-3; perhaps TRBD1 as D (6 bases). CDR1 is WSHSY and CDR2 is SAAADI in the germline V gene. Trimming stripped 6 bases from V and 2 bases from J, with 11 bases between. CDR3 size: 14 residues. DNA of the CDR3: TGCGCCAGCAGGGATTCAGGGGCTGGAAACACCATATATTTT. This sequence encodes CASRDSGAGNTIYF.

V is TRBV14 and J is TRBJ1-3; possible D gene TRBD1, 6 bases. Germline V lookup: CDR1 SGHDN, CDR2 FVKESK. The ends were cut back, 4 bases at V and 3 bases at J, with 10 bases in the middle. The CDR3 is 14 amino acids. The CDR3 spells CASSPWTVGNTIYF. In DNA, the CDR3 is TGTGCCAGCAGCCCCTGGACAGTTGGAAACACCATATATTTT.

J is TRBJ1-1 and V is TRBV19; D is unclear. Trimming pared 6 bases from V and 0 bases from J, leaving 11 bases between. From germline, CDR1 is LNHDA and CDR2 SQIVND (reference sequence). CDR3 length: 14 amino acids. The CDR3 nucleotides read TGTGCCAGTAGGATGGGAGGGATGAACACTGAAGCTTTCTTT. Its translation is CASRMGGMNTEAFF.

The gene calls are TRBV4-1 and TRBJ2-5; 14 bases fit TRBD2. The V gene end was trimmed by 0 bases and the J gene end by 8 bases; junction bases not matched to a gene: 5. The CDR3 runs 16 residues. The germline V gene encodes CDR1 MGHRA and CDR2 YSYEKL. CDR3 loop: CASSQDPGTSGRTQYF. The CDR3 bases are TGCGCCAGCAGCCAAGATCCCGGGACTAGCGGGAGAACCCAGTACTTC.